Listed below are T cell receptor beta chains from one sample, sequenced in a study of blood T cells in healthy people across ages. TCRdb ran MiXCR on the 5' RACE reads and lists one entry per CDR3 protein. The repertoire consists of hundreds of thousands of distinct CDR3 sequences, with 35% to 45% occurring once and the leading ten covering 20% to 25%. The sequenced material came from blood. All receptors derive from a woman between 55 and 75 years old in good health. Each CDR3 is given with its conserved first and last residue. The D gene is left open where the match is weak. Where a row states a size, it is once, few, many or the class of an expanded clone; other rows omit it.

DNA: TGTGCCAGCAGTGAAGGAGGGACCCAGTACTTC; CDR3: CASSEGGTQYF; length: 11; D: .; J: TRBJ2-5; size: many; V: TRBV2
DNA: TGTGCCAGCAGAGTAGCGGGAAACCAAGGGGGGGAGCAGTTCTTC; CDR3: CASRVAGNQGGEQFF; length: 15; D: TRBD2; J: TRBJ2-1; size: .; V: TRBV28
DNA: TGTGCCAGCAGCCGCCAACTAGCGCGTCGGTCGTACAATGAGCAGTACTTC; CDR3: CASSRQLARRSYNEQYF; length: 17; D: TRBD2; J: TRBJ2-7; size: .; V: TRBV7-2
DNA: TGCGCCAGCAGCTTGTATCCAGGGGAGGGCAATCAGCCCCAGCATTTT; CDR3: CASSLYPGEGNQPQHF; length: 16; D: .; J: TRBJ1-5; size: .; V: TRBV5-1
DNA: TGTGCCACAGGACGTCTGAGCTCTGGGGCCAACGTCCTGACTTTC; CDR3: CATGRLSSGANVLTF; length: 15; D: .; J: TRBJ2-6; size: .; V: TRBV27
DNA: TGCGCCAGCAACCCGGCGGACCTCTCTGGGGCCAACGTCCTGACTTTC; CDR3: CASNPADLSGANVLTF; length: 16; D: .; J: TRBJ2-6; size: .; V: TRBV5-1
DNA: TGTGCCAGCGGCCCCAACCACGCAGGGGGCCCTCAATGGGTTCAGTACTTC; CDR3: CASGPNHAGGPQWVQYF; length: 17; D: TRBD1; J: TRBJ2-4; size: .; V: TRBV28
DNA: TGCAGTGCCAAATCCGGGACTAGCTTCAGTGAGCAGTTCTTC; CDR3: CSAKSGTSFSEQFF; length: 14; D: TRBD2; J: TRBJ2-1; size: .; V: TRBV20-1
DNA: TGTGCCATCAGGGAAGGACAGGGTGGAAATGGCTACACCTTC; CDR3: CAIREGQGGNGYTF; length: 14; D: TRBD1; J: TRBJ1-2; size: .; V: TRBV10-3
DNA: TGTGCCAGCAGCTTAACCCCAGGGGACCAGCCCCAGCATTTT; CDR3: CASSLTPGDQPQHF; length: 14; D: .; J: TRBJ1-5; size: few; V: TRBV7-3
DNA: TGTGCCAGCAGTCGAAACCCTCCGGGTAGCGCTTACGGGGAGCTGTTTTTT; CDR3: CASSRNPPGSAYGELFF; length: 17; D: .; J: TRBJ2-2; size: .; V: TRBV27
DNA: TGTGCCAGCAGGGGTATGTGGGGCCAAGAGACCCAGTACTTC; CDR3: CASRGMWGQETQYF; length: 14; D: .; J: TRBJ2-5; size: .; V: TRBV12-3/TRBV12-4
DNA: TGCGCCAGCAGCCAAGAACTGGGACAGGGCTACGAGCAGTACTTC; CDR3: CASSQELGQGYEQYF; length: 15; D: TRBD1; J: TRBJ2-7; size: .; V: TRBV4-1
DNA: TGTGCCAGCAGGCGGGACAGGGACGACAACGAGCAGTACTTC; CDR3: CASRRDRDDNEQYF; length: 14; D: TRBD1; J: TRBJ2-7; size: .; V: TRBV6-5
DNA: TGTGCCAGCAGCCAAGTGATTAGCGGGCCCACTAGCACAGATACGCAGTATTTT; CDR3: CASSQVISGPTSTDTQYF; length: 18; D: TRBD2; J: TRBJ2-3; size: .; V: TRBV3-1
DNA: TGCAGCGTCGGGACTAGCGGGGGGCCCACAGATACGCAGTATTTT; CDR3: CSVGTSGGPTDTQYF; length: 15; D: TRBD2; J: TRBJ2-3; size: .; V: TRBV29-1
DNA: TGTGCCAGCAGTTTACCGGCTAGCGGTCGACCTGAGCAGTACTTC; CDR3: CASSLPASGRPEQYF; length: 15; D: TRBD2; J: TRBJ2-5; size: .; V: TRBV28
DNA: TGCGCCAGCAGTGACGGTTCTAGCGGGGGTCTCACAGATACGCAGTATTTT; CDR3: CASSDGSSGGLTDTQYF; length: 17; D: TRBD2; J: TRBJ2-3; size: .; V: TRBV10-1
DNA: TGTGCCAGCAGCCCCTACGAAAAAACCTACGAGCAGTACTTC; CDR3: CASSPYEKTYEQYF; length: 14; D: .; J: TRBJ2-7; size: .; V: TRBV7-2
DNA: TGTGCCATCTTTGCCATGGGGTCGATTGAGCAGTACTTC; CDR3: CAIFAMGSIEQYF; length: 13; D: .; J: TRBJ2-7; size: .; V: TRBV10-3
DNA: TGTGCCAGCAGCTCCCTCCCCCCGGAGGAGCAGTTCTTC; CDR3: CASSSLPPEEQFF; length: 13; D: .; J: TRBJ2-1; size: .; V: TRBV7-2
DNA: TGCAGTGCTAGAGAGACAGTAAGGTCACCCCTCCACTTT; CDR3: CSARETVRSPLHF; length: 13; D: .; J: TRBJ1-6; size: few; V: TRBV20-1
DNA: TGCAGCGTTGACGGGGCTAGCGGACAAGAGACCCAGTACTTC; CDR3: CSVDGASGQETQYF; length: 14; D: TRBD2; J: TRBJ2-5; size: few; V: TRBV29-1
DNA: TGTGCCAGCTGCTTAACGCGGGACACTGAAGCTTTCTTT; CDR3: CASCLTRDTEAFF; length: 13; D: .; J: TRBJ1-1; size: .; V: TRBV7-3
DNA: TGTGCCAGCAGTGCTGAGGGGCGCCGGACTGAAGCTTTCTTT; CDR3: CASSAEGRRTEAFF; length: 14; D: .; J: TRBJ1-1; size: .; V: TRBV2
DNA: TGTGCCAGCAGTGATGGACAGGGTGGAAGCTCCTATAATTCACCCCTCCACTTT; CDR3: CASSDGQGGSSYNSPLHF; length: 18; D: TRBD1; J: TRBJ1-6; size: .; V: TRBV2
DNA: TGTGCCAGCAGCCAAGAATCCGCAGCTAATGAAAAACTGTTTTTT; CDR3: CASSQESAANEKLFF; length: 15; D: .; J: TRBJ1-4; size: .; V: TRBV4-2
DNA: TGTGCCAGCAGCCATAGAGCGGGGGAGGAGACCCAGTACTTC; CDR3: CASSHRAGEETQYF; length: 14; D: TRBD2; J: TRBJ2-5; size: .; V: TRBV7-9
DNA: TGCGCCAGCAGCCAAGATCTGTCCCTAGCGAATACAGATACGCAGTATTTT; CDR3: CASSQDLSLANTDTQYF; length: 17; D: .; J: TRBJ2-3; size: few; V: TRBV4-3
DNA: TGTGCCAGCAGTTCACCGACAGGGCCGAACTATGGCTACACCTTC; CDR3: CASSSPTGPNYGYTF; length: 15; D: TRBD1; J: TRBJ1-2; size: few; V: TRBV27
DNA: TGTGCCAGCAGCTTATACGGGACTGACGACACTGAAGCTTTCTTT; CDR3: CASSLYGTDDTEAFF; length: 15; D: .; J: TRBJ1-1; size: few; V: TRBV7-2
DNA: TGTGCCAGCAGCTCCCGTGTCATCCGGGAGAGCGGGACAGATACGCAGTATTTT; CDR3: CASSSRVIRESGTDTQYF; length: 18; D: .; J: TRBJ2-3; size: .; V: TRBV7-2
DNA: TGCAGTGCTGAGGCCGGAGCAGGGGGCGCATTGGGCAATCAGCCCCAGCATTTT; CDR3: CSAEAGAGGALGNQPQHF; length: 18; D: TRBD1; J: TRBJ1-5; size: .; V: TRBV20-1
DNA: TGTGCCAGCAGTTTCAGGACGGGGGGCACAGATACGCAGTATTTT; CDR3: CASSFRTGGTDTQYF; length: 15; D: .; J: TRBJ2-3; size: few; V: TRBV28
DNA: TGTGCCAGCAGCCCTTATCTCGAGCAGTACTTC; CDR3: CASSPYLEQYF; length: 11; D: .; J: TRBJ2-7; size: .; V: TRBV11-2
DNA: TGTGCCACCAGCAGAGATCTAGCGGGAGGGAGCACAGATACGCAGTATTTT; CDR3: CATSRDLAGGSTDTQYF; length: 17; D: TRBD2; J: TRBJ2-3; size: few; V: TRBV15
DNA: TGCAGCGTTCACCGGGAGAGCTACAATGAGCAGTTCTTC; CDR3: CSVHRESYNEQFF; length: 13; D: .; J: TRBJ2-1; size: .; V: TRBV29-1
DNA: TGTGCCAGCATCCCCGGGAGCTCTGGGGCCAACGTCCTGACTTTC; CDR3: CASIPGSSGANVLTF; length: 15; D: .; J: TRBJ2-6; size: .; V: TRBV7-8
DNA: TGCAGCGTTGATTCCCCAGATATCGGCAATCAGCCCCAGCATTTT; CDR3: CSVDSPDIGNQPQHF; length: 15; D: .; J: TRBJ1-5; size: few; V: TRBV29-1
DNA: TGCAGTGCTACTCTCATGGGGCATAGTCCCAGGGATACGCAGTATTTT; CDR3: CSATLMGHSPRDTQYF; length: 16; D: .; J: TRBJ2-3; size: few; V: TRBV20-1
DNA: TGCAGCGTTGAAGCCGGCTCCAGCACAGATACGCAGTATTTT; CDR3: CSVEAGSSTDTQYF; length: 14; D: .; J: TRBJ2-3; size: many; V: TRBV29-1
DNA: TGTGCCAGCAGTTCGGGACTAGCGGGGGCCAGGTACCAAGAGACCCAGTACTTC; CDR3: CASSSGLAGARYQETQYF; length: 18; D: TRBD2; J: TRBJ2-5; size: .; V: TRBV7-9
DNA: TGTGCCAGCGGGAGGGGTAGGGGGGATCAGCCCCAGCATTTT; CDR3: CASGRGRGDQPQHF; length: 14; D: .; J: TRBJ1-5; size: few; V: TRBV12-3/TRBV12-4
DNA: TGTGCCAGCAGCCAACCCGGACGGGGGAACTATGGCTACACCTTC; CDR3: CASSQPGRGNYGYTF; length: 15; D: .; J: TRBJ1-2; size: .; V: TRBV3-1